This TCR beta chain emerged from a study of blood T cells in healthy people across ages. Findings and limits, study-wide: Naive CD4+ cells and diversity were both higher in long-lived donors than in aged donors.

Then a second PCR, running roughly 7 to 11 cycles, was carried out with a sample-barcoded 5' primer and a J-beta primer mix. TCRdb used MiXCR to reprocess the 5' RACE reads, holding one entry per CDR3 protein. The sample carries about 1 million distinct CDR3 sequences, 40% to 50% recorded once. This clonotype was seen only a few times. Its specificity is not known. V was pared by 0 bases and J by 4 bases, with 12 bases between. Germline V gene lookup returns CDR1 MGHRA and CDR2 YSYEKL. The CDR3 spans 15 residues. Drawn from each donor were around 10 milliliters of peripheral blood. Sequenced sample: blood. The sequence was obtained from a woman aged 55-75 years in good health. The V call is TRBV4-1, the J call TRBJ1-1; D ambiguous. The CDR3 loop reads CASSQDPGITTEAFF. DNA of the CDR3: TGCGCCAGCAGCCAAGATCCAGGTATTACCACTGAAGCTTTCTTT.